The present entry profiles one T cell receptor beta chain with its context. Its antigen has not been determined. It has no much larger one-base neighbor in the sample; base qualities were not kept. These data come from a study of IL-17A CD8 T cells in psoriatic arthritis synovium. Background for the entire study: The study aimed to define the phenotype, molecular profile and function of synovial IL-17A+CD8+ T cells in psoriatic arthritis pathogenesis. Overall results and qualifications from the work: Only three patients were covered by TCR sequencing, and this limited sample size was acknowledged by the authors. Because no psoriatic arthritis synovial tissue samples were available, cells were taken from synovial fluid instead of synovial tissue. Although most synovial CD8+ subsets stayed polyclonal, some individual clones made up over 4.5% of the repertoire.

DNA was extracted (Qiagen), and TCRbeta V-D-J rearrangements were subjected to bias-controlled amplification followed by high-throughput sequencing (immunoSEQ; Adaptive Biotech). Per the source publication's procedure: Productive sequences were analyzed at sequence level using the immunoSEQ Analyzer platform. Clonality was computed as 1 minus Pielou's evenness, ranging from 0 (highly polyclonal) to 1 (monoclonal). The Morisita index, ranging from 0 (no similarity) to 1 (complete similarity), was used to quantify repertoire overlap between subsets. TCRdb carries this immuneACCESS record with in-frame sequences only. Its versions omit some clonotypes, under half of them owing to an unresolved V gene in the studies checked, with the rest unexplained. V and J calls and clone size come straight from that table; D and trimming were deduced from the DNA. For this sample there are 2,100 or so clones; roughly 76% appear just once. About 11% of the sample belongs to the ten largest clones.

Taken from cysteine to phenylalanine, the CDR3 has 14 residues. Only CDR3 DNA is held: 42 bases, read in frame from base 1. The trim is 1 base for V and 2 bases for J, with a gap of 8 bases between the germline ends. CDR1 and CDR2 were assigned from the germline V gene (reference sequence) as MNHEY and SMNVEV. Synovial fluid effusions were drawn by aspiration from the actively inflamed joints of psoriatic arthritis patients. Memory CD8+ T cells in synovial fluid were sorted patient by patient into Tc17 (IL-17A+) cells, bulk memory cells and Tc1 (IL-17A-IFNgamma+) cells in order to compare their TCR repertoires. The psoriatic arthritis patients fulfilled the Classification of Psoriatic Arthritis Study Group (CASPAR) criteria. Bulk memory CD8+ T cells were sorted as CD45RA-CD27+/- plus CD45RA+CD27- cells. In three patients with psoriatic arthritis, sorted CD8+ T cell subsets from synovial fluid were put through TCRbeta sequencing. Before use, synovial fluid mononuclear cells were separated with Lymphoprep and cryopreserved in liquid nitrogen. The medium used for cryopreservation was made up of around 52% fetal calf serum and around 9.6% dimethyl sulfoxide.

Rearrangement joined TRBV27 to TRBJ1-1; a tentative D call is TRBD1 (5 bases match). Material: memory CD8+ T cells from synovial fluid. What this sample's cell subset or site label stands for: bulk memory CD8+ T cells (CD45RA-CD27+/- and CD45RA+CD27-). The TCR sequence derives from a human donor with psoriatic arthritis. The CDR3 protein is CASSLWRGNTEAFF. The sequenced DNA: TGTGCCAGCAGTTTATGGAGGGGCAACACTGAAGCTTTCTTT.